Listed here are 13 T cell receptor beta chains from one sample, sequenced in a study of CD8+ T cells in alopecia areata. Extraction of RNA preceded its reverse transcription into cDNA, which served as the sequencing template. The repertoire was sequenced with immunoSEQ multiplex PCR; TCRdb's copy has only in-frame clones and lacks some. In total the sample includes roughly 110,000 clones, none of them seen once. Sequencing was carried out using lesional skin. These TCRs come from a C3H/HeJ mouse with alopecia areata. The mouse strain carries the MHC haplotype H2-k.

This clone appeared a few times. These gene names are mouse names. The CDR3 bases that were read are TGCACCTGCAGTGCAGATTACGGGGGGCGCCAGGCT. This encodes CTCSADYGGRQA. In full, the CDR3 is CTCSADYGGRQAEQFF. The rearrangement joins TRBV1 to TRBJ2-1; TRBD2 might be the D (7 bases). The read halts 4 residues ahead of the CDR3 end, with the missing end drawn from the germline J gene. Germline assignment: CDR1 NSQYPW and CDR2 LRSPGD (reference sequence). The CDR3 totals 16 residues.

Details on this clone: The protein given in TCRdb and the translation of the DNA differ at residue 15, and the sequence presented here derives from the DNA. All gene names here are mouse names. The DNA read from the CDR3 is TGTGCCAGCAGCACCGGGACAGGGGGTAATTCCTATAATTCGCCC. Its protein product is CASSTGTGGNSYNSP. The complete CDR3 protein is CASSTGTGGNSYNSPLYF. The gene calls are TRBV14 and TRBJ1-6; 11 bases line up with TRBD1. Read data end 3 residues before the CDR3 end; the end is taken from the germline J gene. TRBJ1-6 is marked as an open reading frame, function uncertain. Germline lookup yields CDR1 SGHDT and CDR2 FRDEAV. CDR3 length: 18 amino acids. The J segment lost 0 bases and the V segment lost 5 bases, leaving 7 bases of the junction unmatched.

On this clone itself: Genes and germline come from the mouse. Read data end 4 residues before the CDR3 end; the end is taken from the germline J gene. This sequence joins TRBV1 and TRBJ1-1; D not certain. Between the trimmed V and J ends, which lost 4 bases and 0 bases, there was a span of 15 bases. The germline V gene has CDR1 NSQYPW and CDR2 LRSPGD (reference sequence). CDR3 length equals 16 residues. The CDR3 DNA, read in part, is TGCACCTGCAGTGGGCCCCGACCAGACTCAAACACA. This codes for CTCSGPRPDSNT. The complete CDR3 sequence is CTCSGPRPDSNTEVFF.

The sample holds a few counts of this clone. Gene names follow the mouse nomenclature. The read is 4 residues too short to cover the CDR3 end, so that end is filled in from the germline J gene. V usage is TRBV13-3 and J usage is TRBJ2-2; 7 bases agree with TRBD1. V lost 5 bases and J lost 3; bases outside the gene matches: 10. This CDR3 is built from 16 residues. Germline loops: CDR1 NNHDY, CDR2 SYVADS. This CDR3 is CASSLRQGGDTGQLYF. The sequenced part of the CDR3 DNA is TGTGCCAGCAGCCTCCGACAGGGCGGGGACACCGGG.

This clone was counted ten times or more. Germline and genes here are mouse. With the read ending 4 residues before the CDR3 end, the germline J gene is used to fill in that end. The chain combines TRBV13-3 with TRBJ1-4, with TRBD1 matching 11 bases. CDR1 and CDR2 from the germline V gene are NNHDY and SYVADS. The CDR3 consists of 15 residues. V trimming: 5 bases; J trimming: 4 bases; junction bases outside the gene matches: 4. The part of the CDR3 DNA that was read is TGTGCCAGCAGGGACAGGGGGCGAGGCAACGAA. Amino acid sequence: CASRDRGRGNE. The whole CDR3 sequence is CASRDRGRGNERLFF. The full variable domain, with the rest looked up from reference TRBV13-3 and TRBJ1-4, is EAAVTQSPRSKVAVTGGKVTLSCHQTNNHDYMYWYRQDTGHGLRLIHYSYVADSTEKGDIPDGYKASRPSQENFSLILELASLSQTAVYFCASRDRGRGNERLFFGHGTKLSVL.

This clone has a handful of counts. Germline and genes: mouse. The CDR3 end falls 4 residues outside the read, so it is completed with the germline J gene. The chain employs TRBV31 and TRBJ2-1; the match to TRBD1 covers 7 bases. This CDR3 is built from 14 residues. V gave up 3 bases and J gave up 6 bases; unmatched junction bases: 8. Germline CDR1 and CDR2: GKSSPN and SITVG. The CDR3 DNA, read in part, is TGTGCCTGGAGGGCCGGGACAGACCTTGCT. Amino acid sequence: CAWRAGTDLA. The entire CDR3 reads CAWRAGTDLAEQFF.

In this sample, this clone turned up a few times. Gene names and germline match the mouse. The read ends 4 residues before the CDR3 terminus; that terminus is restored from the germline J gene. The V call is TRBV13-1, the J call TRBJ2-3, with a tentative D call TRBD2 (6 bases). This CDR3 is 16 amino acids long. Germline CDR1 is NSHNY and CDR2 is SYGAGN. Between the trimmed V and J ends, which lost 0 bases and 0 bases, there was a span of 11 bases. The part of the CDR3 DNA that was read is TGTGCCAGCAGTGATGCTTCTGGGGCTAGTGCAGAA. Its translation is CASSDASGASAE. The whole CDR3 sequence reads CASSDASGASAETLYF.

On this clone itself: Gene labels here are mouse ones. The read is 4 residues too short to cover the CDR3 end, so that end is filled in from the germline J gene. The rearrangement joins TRBV1 to TRBJ2-1; a possible D gene is TRBD2 (7 bases). Germline V gives CDR1 NSQYPW, CDR2 LRSPGD (reference sequence). The CDR3 spans 15 residues. The V end was cut by 1 base, the J end by 3 bases, with 10 bases between. CDR3 DNA, as far as it was read: TGCACCTGCAGTGCAGCGGGGGGCGTCTATGCT. Its protein product is CTCSAAGGVYA. The full CDR3 sequence reads CTCSAAGGVYAEQFF.

On this clone itself: Germline and genes: mouse. The DNA ends 4 residues before the CDR3 does, and the rest of the CDR3 is filled in from the germline J gene. V is TRBV13-3 and J is TRBJ2-7, with 8 bases aligning to TRBD1. Germline V gives CDR1 NNHDY, CDR2 SYVADS. The CDR3 totals 13 residues. The part of the CDR3 DNA that was read is TGTGCCAGCAGCCAGGACAGGGATTAT. Residues: CASSQDRDY. Given in full, the CDR3 is CASSQDRDYEQYF.

This clone appeared a few times. Gene names are mouse gene names. The CDR3 extends 4 residues past the end of the read, so its final part is completed from the germline J gene. J is TRBJ2-3 and V is TRBV13-1; D ambiguous. V was clipped by 2 bases and J by 0 bases, with 7 bases between them. CDR1 is NSHNY and CDR2 is SYGAGN in the germline V gene. The CDR3 is made up of 14 amino acids. CDR3 bases read: TGTGCCAGCAGTGACAAAACTAGTGCAGAA. This gives the protein CASSDKTSAE. In full, the CDR3 is CASSDKTSAETLYF.

This clone has more than one count but fewer than ten. Genes here carry mouse names. Read sequence stops 4 residues before the CDR3 end, and the germline J gene provides the missing end. The rearrangement uses TRBV1 and TRBJ1-2, with TRBD1 identical over 8 bases. Looked up from germline, CDR1 is NSQYPW and CDR2 is LRSPGD (reference sequence). The length of the CDR3 is 13 residues. The sequenced part of the CDR3 DNA is TGCACCTGCAGTGCGACAGGGGTTTCC. Protein sequence: CTCSATGVS. The CDR3, in full, reads CTCSATGVSDYTF.

This clone has only a few counts. Mouse gene names apply. The observed sequence ends 4 residues before the CDR3 terminus, with the missing tail filled in from the germline J gene. V is TRBV19 and J is TRBJ1-2; 10 bases match TRBD1. CDR1 and CDR2 (germline): FNHDT, SITEND (reference sequence). The CDR3 has 13 amino acids. The sequenced CDR3 bases are TGTGCCAGCACCCCGACAGGGGGCGGC. Translation gives CASTPTGGG. The whole CDR3 protein is CASTPTGGGDYTF.

This clone was detected a few times. Mouse gene names apply. The read falls 4 residues short of the CDR3 end, and the missing part is taken from the germline J gene. The identical CDR3 is also encoded by other nucleotide sequences in the sample. J is TRBJ2-3 and V is TRBV17; D possibly corresponds to TRBD1 (6 bases). Germline V gene data show CDR1 as MNHDT and CDR2 as YYDKIL. The ends were cut back, 3 bases at V and 0 bases at J, with 10 bases in the middle. This CDR3 spans 15 amino acids. The covered CDR3 bases are TGTGCTAGCAGTAGCGGCAGGGGCAGTGCAGAA. Its translation: CASSSGRGSAE. Given in full, the CDR3 is CASSSGRGSAETLYF.